This TCR beta chain was sequenced in a study of T cells in Graves' hyperthyroidism and ophthalmopathy. This clonotype was counted ten times or more. Its antigen is currently unknown. Graves' hyperthyroidism qualified as stable when ophthalmopathy did not progress within 18 months. From under 12 ml of fresh peripheral blood, PBMCs were isolated. Amplification of TCR beta CDR3 regions was performed using RNA transcripts as template. The primer set for the first-round RT-PCR of the TCR CDR3 was HTBI. TCRdb itself ran the multiplex PCR reads through MiXCR, one entry per CDR3 protein. The sample lists 500,000 to 650,000 distinct CDR3 sequences, roughly 15% seen once, with 14% in the top ten. Whole-study results and caveats: Blood also carried most thyroid clonotypes expanded above 0.001.

Trimming at V came to 5 bases and at J to 3 bases, leaving 8 bases not matched to a gene. The CDR3 runs 15 residues. Looked up from germline, CDR1 is SEHNR and CDR2 is FQNEAQ (reference sequence). The sample consisted of blood. The chain carries TRBV7-9 and TRBJ1-1, with 8 bases that match TRBD1. This TCR was recovered from a woman in her thirties or forties with Graves' hyperthyroidism. The CDR3 bases are TGTGCCAGCAGCGCCCAGGGGGCTCCGGACACTGAAGCTTTCTTT. Translation gives CASSAQGAPDTEAFF.